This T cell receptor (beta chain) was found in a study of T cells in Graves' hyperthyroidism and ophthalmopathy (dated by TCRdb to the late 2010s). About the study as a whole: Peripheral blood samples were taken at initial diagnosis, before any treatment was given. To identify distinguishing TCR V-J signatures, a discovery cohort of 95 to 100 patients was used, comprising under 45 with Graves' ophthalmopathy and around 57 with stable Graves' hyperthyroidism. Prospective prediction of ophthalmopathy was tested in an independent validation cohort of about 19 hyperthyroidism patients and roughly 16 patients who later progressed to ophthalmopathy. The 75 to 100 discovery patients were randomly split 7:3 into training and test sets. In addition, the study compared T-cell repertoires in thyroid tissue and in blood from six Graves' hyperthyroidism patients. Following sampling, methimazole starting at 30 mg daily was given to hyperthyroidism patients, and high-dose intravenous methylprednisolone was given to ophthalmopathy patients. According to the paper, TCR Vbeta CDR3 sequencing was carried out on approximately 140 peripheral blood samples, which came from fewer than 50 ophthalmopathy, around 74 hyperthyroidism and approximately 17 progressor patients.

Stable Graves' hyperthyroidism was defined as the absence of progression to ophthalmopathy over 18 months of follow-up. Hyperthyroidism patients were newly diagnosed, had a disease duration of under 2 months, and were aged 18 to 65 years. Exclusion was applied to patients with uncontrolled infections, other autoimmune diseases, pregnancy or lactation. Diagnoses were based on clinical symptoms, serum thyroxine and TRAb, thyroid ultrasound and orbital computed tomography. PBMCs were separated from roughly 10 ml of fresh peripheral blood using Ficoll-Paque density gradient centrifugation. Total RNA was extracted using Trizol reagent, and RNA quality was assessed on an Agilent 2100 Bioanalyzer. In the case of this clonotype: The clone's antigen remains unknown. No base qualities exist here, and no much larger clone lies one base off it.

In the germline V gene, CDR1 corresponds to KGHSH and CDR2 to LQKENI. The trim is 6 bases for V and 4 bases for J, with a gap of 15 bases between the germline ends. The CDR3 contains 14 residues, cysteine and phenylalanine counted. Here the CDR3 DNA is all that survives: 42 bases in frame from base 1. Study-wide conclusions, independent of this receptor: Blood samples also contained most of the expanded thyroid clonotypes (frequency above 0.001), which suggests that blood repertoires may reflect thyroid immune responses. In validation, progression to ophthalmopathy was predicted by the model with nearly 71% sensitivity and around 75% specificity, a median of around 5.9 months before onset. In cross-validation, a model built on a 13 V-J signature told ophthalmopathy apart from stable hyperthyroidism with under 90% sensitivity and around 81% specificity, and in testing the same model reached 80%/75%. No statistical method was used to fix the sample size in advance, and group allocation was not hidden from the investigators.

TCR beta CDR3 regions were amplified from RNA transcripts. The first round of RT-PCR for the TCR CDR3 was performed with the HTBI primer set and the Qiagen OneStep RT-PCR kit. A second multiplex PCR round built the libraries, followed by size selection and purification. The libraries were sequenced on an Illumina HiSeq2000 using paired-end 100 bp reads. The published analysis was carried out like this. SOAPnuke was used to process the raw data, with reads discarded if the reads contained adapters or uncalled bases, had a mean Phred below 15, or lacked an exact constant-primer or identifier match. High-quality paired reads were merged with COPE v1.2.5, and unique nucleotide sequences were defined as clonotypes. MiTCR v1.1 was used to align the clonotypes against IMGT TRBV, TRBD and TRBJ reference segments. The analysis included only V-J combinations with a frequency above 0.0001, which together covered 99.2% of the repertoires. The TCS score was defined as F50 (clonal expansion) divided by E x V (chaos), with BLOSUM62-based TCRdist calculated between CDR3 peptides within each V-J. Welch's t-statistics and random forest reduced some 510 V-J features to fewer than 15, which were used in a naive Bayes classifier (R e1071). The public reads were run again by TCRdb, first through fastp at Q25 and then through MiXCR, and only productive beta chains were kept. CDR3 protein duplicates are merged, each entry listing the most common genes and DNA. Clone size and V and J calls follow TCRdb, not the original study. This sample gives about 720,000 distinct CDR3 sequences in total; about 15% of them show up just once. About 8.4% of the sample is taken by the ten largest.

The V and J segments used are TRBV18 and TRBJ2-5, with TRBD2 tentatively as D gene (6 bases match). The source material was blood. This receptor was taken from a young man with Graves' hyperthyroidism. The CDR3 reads CASSRDVGGETQYF. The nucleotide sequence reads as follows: TGTGCCAGCTCGCGGGACGTCGGTGGAGAGACCCAGTACTTC.